This T cell receptor (beta chain) appears in the sequencing data of a study of cytotoxic CD8 clonotypes in ibrutinib-treated CLL. Study-wide findings and caveats: For progressing versus sustained-remission patients, sampling times were not the same. Clonality increased at ibrutinib response, then returned toward baseline at progression.

The V end was cut by 3 bases, the J end by 6 bases, with 14 bases between. Germline V gene sequence: CDR1 SNHLY, CDR2 FYNNEI. The CDR3 consists of 15 residues. A note on this clone: Its antigen is not known.

The table came from immunoSEQ multiplex PCR; TCRdb's copy has only in-frame clones and leaves some out. The sample carries roughly 130,000 clones, 79% recorded once. Here the sequenced sample was PBMCs, taken after 12 months of ibrutinib treatment. The TCR comes from a human donor with chronic lymphocytic leukemia. The chain employs TRBV2 and TRBJ2-2; TRBD1 might be the D (5 bases). Written as DNA, the CDR3 is TGTGCCAGCAGTGATAATGCAGGGCACGCCGGGGAGCTGTTTTTT. Translation gives CASSDNAGHAGELFF.